This TCR beta chain stems from a study of CD8+CD57+ T cells in acquired aplastic anemia. Study information: Mean DNA quantity obtained from sorted CD4+ and CD8+ cells was about 3 ug. Study-wide points: CD8+ Simpson's diversity did not differ significantly between patients and controls.

Looked up from germline, CDR1 is LNHDA and CDR2 is SQIVND (reference sequence). V lost 9 bases, J lost 4 bases, and 5 bases stayed unmatched. CDR3 length: 13 amino acids. A note on this clonotype: Its antigen is still unknown.

Template material for TCR beta VDJ and CDR3 profiling consisted of genomic DNA. MiXCR, applied by TCRdb to the reads, yields one record per CDR3 protein. The sample carries 250,000 to 300,000 distinct CDR3 sequences, roughly 50% recorded once. The source material was sorted CD4+, CD8+, or CD8+CD57+ T cells (not recorded which) from PBMCs. The rearrangement uses TRBV19 and TRBJ2-3; TRBD2 matches at 9 bases. This TCR was sampled from a human donor with severe aplastic anemia or a healthy control (not recorded which). The CDR3 DNA reads TGTGCCAGCTCAGCGGGGGGCCCAGATACGCAGTATTTT. As protein: CASSAGGPDTQYF.